This TCR beta chain was documented in a study of molecular identifiers for immune sequencing clone quantification. Across the study: Replicate experiments divided RNA from about 19,000 or 110,000 naive CD8 cells into five parts and sequenced four.

A few counts support this clonotype. The germline V gene has CDR1 MNHEY and CDR2 SVGAGI. J was trimmed by 9 bases and V by 5 bases; bases with no gene match: 6. The CDR3 is made up of 14 amino acids. Based on a CD8+CD4-CCR7+CD45RA+ profile, naive CD8 T cells were sorted. One entry per CDR3 protein, called by TCRdb with MiXCR from the PCR reads. The sample has more than 450,000 distinct CDR3 sequences, about 20% seen once. The source material was naive CD8+ T cells from blood, with Jurkat cell RNA spiked in. Subset meaning: FACS-sorted CD8+CD4-CCR7+CD45RA+ naive T cells. The genes are TRBV6-5 and TRBJ1-6, with 8 bases fitting TRBD1. This sequence was found in a human donor in good health. Some libraries in this study had Jurkat cell RNA spiked in. The CDR3 is CASSDTGGISPLHF. DNA of the CDR3: TGTGCCAGCAGTGACACAGGGGGGATTTCACCCCTCCACTTT.